This TCR beta chain was retrieved from a study of cytomegalovirus exposure and HLA in healthy donors. Study-wide findings and caveats: TCR beta chains numbering approximately 150 were designated cytomegalovirus-associated.

Using immunoSEQ multiplex PCR, the repertoire was profiled, and TCRdb retains in-frame clones only, with some absent. The sample holds about 280,000 clones, about 86% seen once. With regard to this clone: Antigen unknown.

The germline V gene encodes CDR1 MGHRA and CDR2 YSYEKL. The length of the CDR3 is 16 residues. V was clipped by 0 bases and J by 4 bases; unmatched bases: 3. The chain combines TRBV4-1 with TRBJ2-1, with 10 nucleotides matching TRBD2. The source is a woman under 30 in good health and CMV-seronegative. The sequenced sample was PBMCs. The CDR3 reads CASSQDRAGGYNEQFF. DNA for the CDR3: TGCGCCAGCAGCCAAGATCGAGCGGGGGGGTACAATGAGCAGTTCTTC.